This T cell receptor (beta chain) was captured in a study of OX40 agonist ivuxolimab in advanced cancers. In the study overall: With ivuxolimab, an agonistic anti-OX40 (CD134) antibody, patients were treated. Intravenous ivuxolimab at 0.01 to 10 mg/kg was given to patients every 2 weeks. Study observations and caveats: Averaging showed that CD8+ T cells had more expanded clones than CD4+ did.

Libraries were prepared by immunoSEQ multiplex PCR; TCRdb keeps only in-frame clonotypes and omits some of them. The table has under 30,000 clones, roughly nine tenths seen once; the top ten hold about a quarter. Anyone with autoimmune disease history or systemic immunosuppression was excluded. Of note for this clone: Its cognate antigen is unknown.

Trimming removed 2 bases from V and 3 bases from J, with 14 bases in between. The germline V gene has CDR1 SNHLY and CDR2 FYNNEI. The length of the CDR3 is 17 residues. The TCR sequence derives from an adult with an advanced solid tumor such as melanoma, head and neck, liver or kidney cancer. The genes are TRBV2 and TRBJ1-6; tentative D call: TRBD1 (6 bases). This sample comprised CD4+ or CD8+ T cells sorted from blood, obtained in a trial of the OX40 agonist ivuxolimab. CDR3 residues: CASSEWAGENYNSPLHF. CDR3 DNA: TGTGCCAGCAGTGAATGGGCAGGGGAAAACTATAATTCACCCCTCCACTTT.